The 28 T cell receptor beta chains below come from one sample, sequenced in a study of T cells in Graves' hyperthyroidism and ophthalmopathy. Amplified regions were TCR beta CDR3 sequences from RNA transcripts. The HTBI primer set was used in a first-round RT-PCR of the TCR CDR3. TCRdb called the multiplex PCR reads again in MiXCR, with one record for every CDR3 protein. The table includes over 200,000 distinct CDR3 sequences, less than 15% detected once. Sequencing was carried out using blood. All receptors derive from a middle-aged woman with Graves' hyperthyroidism that later progressed to Graves' ophthalmopathy.

This clonotype came up many times. V is TRBV10-3 and J is TRBJ2-5; 7 bases match TRBD1. V dropped 6 bases and J dropped 2; count of bases not matched to a gene: 3. Germline V CDR1 and CDR2: ENHRY, SYGVKD. The CDR3 is 13 amino acids. In DNA, the CDR3 is TGTGCCATCAGAATACAGGGGCAAGAGACCCAGTACTTC. Translated: CAIRIQGQETQYF.

This clonotype has just a few counts. The chain has TRBV9 and TRBJ2-7; D remains unclear. The CDR3 consists of 16 residues. Trimming took 0 bases from V and 4 from J, leaving 17 bases between them. Germline V gene data show CDR1 as SGDLS and CDR2 as YYNGEE. The CDR3 DNA follows: TGTGCCAGCAGCGTAGGTGACTTAGGAAGCCGATACGAGCAGTACTTC. Its translation is CASSVGDLGSRYEQYF.

This clonotype was detected many times. The chain carries TRBV6-2 or TRBV6-3 and TRBJ2-7; 8 bases are a match to TRBD2. Germline CDR1 MNHEY, CDR2 SVGEGT. This CDR3 is 14 amino acids long. After removal of 6 bases from V and 3 bases from J, the junction contained 7 bases not matched to a gene. The CDR3 is CASRPTGTSYEQYF. In DNA, the CDR3 is TGTGCCAGCAGGCCAACCGGGACTAGCTACGAGCAGTACTTC.

The genes are TRBV27 and TRBJ1-1, with TRBD1 identical over 7 bases. Germline V gene sequence: CDR1 MNHEY, CDR2 SMNVEV (reference sequence). V trimming: 3 bases; J trimming: 3 bases; junction bases outside the gene matches: 7. There are 15 residues in the CDR3. CDR3 amino acids: CASSFAGQGDTEAFF. CDR3 sequence (DNA): TGTGCCAGCAGTTTCGCGGGGCAGGGGGACACTGAAGCTTTCTTT.

This chain uses TRBV28 with TRBJ2-2; 8 positions match TRBD2. The CDR3 has 14 amino acids. The germline CDR1 and CDR2 sequences are MDHEN and SYDVKM. The trim removed 2 bases at V and 6 bases at J, leaving 2 bases unmatched. The CDR3 sequence: CASSLAGGAGELFF. As DNA, the CDR3 is TGTGCCAGCAGTTTAGCGGGAGGCGCCGGGGAGCTGTTTTTT.

This clonotype was detected ten times or more. The chain carries TRBV28 and TRBJ2-1; the D gene is possibly TRBD1 (6 bases). The V end lost 1 base, the J end lost 2 bases, and 15 bases lay between the germline ends. In germline, CDR1 is MDHEN, CDR2 SYDVKM. The CDR3 runs 17 residues. The CDR3 coding sequence is TGTGCCAGCAGTTTATATATTCTCGGGACAACCTACAATGAGCAGTTCTTC. It translates to CASSLYILGTTYNEQFF.

This clonotype was detected many times. The rearrangement uses TRBV6-1 and TRBJ1-3; D may be TRBD1 (5 bases). This CDR3 has 19 amino acids. Trimming removed 7 bases at V and 0 bases at J, with 25 bases between. In germline, CDR1 is MNHNS, CDR2 SASEGT. The CDR3 protein is CASIPSRGAALSSGNTIYF. For the CDR3, the DNA is TGTGCCAGCATTCCTTCACGTGGGGCGGCACTGAGCTCTGGAAACACCATATATTTT.

This clonotype was picked up a small number of times. The chain links TRBV9 to TRBJ1-1; D unclear. V was clipped by 3 bases and J by 5 bases, with 11 bases between them. The germline V gene encodes CDR1 SGDLS and CDR2 YYNGEE. CDR3 length: 13 amino acids. CDR3 in amino acids: CASSAPSSTEAFF. Written as DNA, the CDR3 is TGTGCCAGCAGCGCCCCCAGTAGTACTGAAGCTTTCTTT.

In its sample, this clonotype was seen a few times. CDR3 region: CASSHSNGRQETQYF. CDR3 bases: TGCGCCAGCAGCCATTCGAATGGGCGACAAGAGACCCAGTACTTC. The chain combines TRBV5-1 with TRBJ2-5; the D is unclear. V shed 4 bases and J shed 2 bases, with 15 bases lying between them. Germline CDR1 reads SGHRS; CDR2 reads YFSETQ. The length of the CDR3 is 15 residues.

There are a few counts of this clonotype. The chain combines TRBV4-1 with TRBJ2-1; perhaps TRBD2 as D (5 bases). The germline V gene encodes CDR1 MGHRA and CDR2 YSYEKL. Deletions cut 5 bases from V and 9 bases from J, with 17 bases between. CDR3 length equals 14 residues. The CDR3, as DNA: TGCGCCAGCAGCTCTGTTTTAGCGATCAGTGAGCAGTTCTTC. This translates into CASSSVLAISEQFF.

This clonotype was seen ten or more times. The V call is TRBV6-1, the J call TRBJ2-3; D unclear. CDR3 length: 16 residues. V lost 5 bases to trimming and J lost 0 bases, with 15 bases between them. The germline gives CDR1 MNHNS, CDR2 SASEGT. CDR3 DNA sequence: TGTGCCAGCAGTCCCGTGGCGGTTTCTAGCACAGATACGCAGTATTTT. This sequence encodes CASSPVAVSSTDTQYF.

This clonotype was counted ten times or more. The V and J genes are TRBV10-3 and TRBJ2-7, with a weak D call TRBD2 (5 bases). Between the trimmed V and J ends, which lost 2 bases and 5 bases, there was a span of 10 bases. Per germline, CDR1 ENHRY and CDR2 SYGVKD. The CDR3 runs to 13 residues. The CDR3 sequence is CAISERGTNEQYF. The DNA of the CDR3 is TGTGCCATCAGTGAGCGGGGAACGAACGAGCAGTACTTC.

A few counts support this clonotype. One junction end does not reproduce the germline sequence, and a read error may be involved. The chain uses TRBV6-1 and TRBJ1-5; 8 positions match TRBD1. The CDR3 spans 18 residues. CDR1 and CDR2 (germline): MNHNS, SASEGT. The CDR3 region is CANSEEAGGAWRDQPQHF. CDR3 sequence (DNA): TGTGCCAACAGTGAGGAGGCAGGGGGCGCGTGGAGAGATCAGCCCCAGCATTTT.

This clonotype appeared many times. The V gene is TRBV2, the J gene TRBJ2-3, with TRBD2 matching 15 bases. This CDR3 contains 16 residues. V lost 11 bases to trimming and J lost 4 bases; unmatched junction nucleotides: 10. Looked up from germline, CDR1 is SNHLY and CDR2 is FYNNEI. The CDR3 DNA is TGTGCCTGCTCCGGGACTAGCGGGAGGTGGGCAGATACGCAGTATTTT. Protein: CACSGTSGRWADTQYF.

To note about this clonotype: Sequence at one end of the junction differs from germline and may be a read error. The CDR3: CASSPAPTELVF. The DNA for the CDR3 is TGTGCCAGCAGTCCTGCCCCTACTGAGTTGGTCTTC. This chain uses TRBV6-1 with TRBJ2-1, with D hard to call. Germline assignment: CDR1 MNHNS and CDR2 SASEGT. CDR3 size: 12 residues.

This clonotype occurred many times. The chain uses TRBV6-1 and TRBJ2-2; weak D call: TRBD2 (5 bases). This CDR3 has 19 residues. Trimming removed 0 bases from V and 2 bases from J, with 19 bases in between. Germline V CDR1 and CDR2: MNHNS, SASEGT. The CDR3 is CASSEAFRVARFNTGELFF. The CDR3 nucleotides are TGTGCCAGCAGTGAAGCTTTCCGGGTAGCGAGATTCAACACCGGGGAGCTGTTTTTT.

This clonotype was seen repeatedly, ten times or more. This chain links TRBV14 with TRBJ2-1; the match to TRBD2 covers 10 bases. The V segment lost 3 bases and the J segment 6 bases; nucleotides outside the gene matches: 5. The CDR3 covers 15 residues. CDR1 is SGHDN and CDR2 is FVKESK in the germline V gene. CDR3 protein: CASSQLAGVSNEQFF. In DNA, the CDR3 is TGTGCCAGCAGCCAGCTAGCGGGAGTGAGCAATGAGCAGTTCTTC.

This clonotype came up many times. The rearrangement uses TRBV7-9 and TRBJ2-7, with TRBD1 matching 9 bases. The CDR3 is 11 residues long. Germline values: CDR1 SEHNR, CDR2 FQNEAQ (reference sequence). CDR3 sequence: CVTGGSYEQYF. The CDR3 DNA sequence: TGTGTGACAGGGGGCTCCTACGAGCAGTACTTC.

This clonotype occurred a few times. The chain is built from TRBV4-1 and TRBJ2-7, with D possibly TRBD1 on 6 matching bases. The CDR3 length is 13 residues. V was clipped by 6 bases and J by 3 bases, with 12 bases between them. Germline CDR1 is MGHRA and CDR2 is YSYEKL. The DNA of the CDR3 is TGCGCCAGCAGTAGGACAGTCCTCTACGAGCAGTACTTC. Translating gives CASSRTVLYEQYF.

This clonotype was picked up many times. V usage is TRBV11-2 and J usage is TRBJ2-7, with D perhaps matching TRBD1 (6 bases). The germline V and J ends were trimmed by 3 bases and 5 bases, with 8 bases remaining between them. Per the germline V gene, CDR1 is SGHAT and CDR2 is FQNNGV. The CDR3 runs to 12 residues. In nucleotides, the CDR3 is TGTGCCAGCAGCTTCGGGACAAACGAGCAGTACTTC. Translating it yields CASSFGTNEQYF. Full variable domain (outside the CDR3, taken from reference TRBV11-2 and TRBJ2-7): EAGVAQSPRYKIIEKRQSVAFWCNPISGHATLYWYQQILGQGPKLLIQFQNNGVVDDSQLPKDRFSAERLKGVDSTLKIQPAKLEDSAVYLCASSFGTNEQYFGPGTRLTVT.

In this sample, this clonotype turned up many times. V and J are TRBV30 and TRBJ2-1, with 15 bases lining up with TRBD2. The V gene's germline CDR1 is GTSNPN and CDR2 SVGIG (reference sequence). The junction had 8 bases not matched to a gene; V was cut back by 4 bases and J by 1 base. The CDR3 runs 18 residues. The DNA of the CDR3 is TGTGCCTGGAACTCCGGGACTAGCGGGAGGATATCCTACAATGAGCAGTTCTTC. As protein: CAWNSGTSGRISYNEQFF.

This clonotype was detected many times. V and J are TRBV27 and TRBJ2-2; no firm D call. In germline, CDR1 is MNHEY, CDR2 SMNVEV (reference sequence). This CDR3 comprises 16 residues. V shed 0 bases and J shed 1 base, with 9 bases lying between them. CDR3 DNA: TGTGCCAGCAGTTTATCGACCAGAAAGAACACCGGGGAGCTGTTTTTT. It specifies CASSLSTRKNTGELFF.

The table lists this clonotype with many counts. As DNA, the CDR3 is TGTGCCAGCAGTGACCGTTTCTGGACTAGCGGGAGAGACAATGAGCAGTTCTTC. Encoded protein: CASSDRFWTSGRDNEQFF. The rearrangement links TRBV2 to TRBJ2-1; the match to TRBD2 covers 13 bases. Germline values: CDR1 SNHLY, CDR2 FYNNEI. This CDR3 is 18 amino acids long. V was clipped by 3 bases and J by 5 bases; unmatched bases: 10.

This clonotype was detected ten times or more. This chain joins TRBV27 and TRBJ1-4; 7 bases are a match to TRBD1. The CDR3 contains 14 residues. The germline gives CDR1 MNHEY, CDR2 SMNVEV (reference sequence). V shed 6 bases, J shed 3 bases, and the junction held 4 bases outside the gene matches. The CDR3 DNA follows: TGTGCCAGCAGGATAACAGGGGCTAATGAAAAACTGTTTTTT. Translated, it gives CASRITGANEKLFF.

This clonotype was counted only a few times. V gene TRBV9 combines with J gene TRBJ2-7; 11 bases agree with TRBD2. V trimming: 3 bases; J trimming: 4 bases; junction bases outside the gene matches: 9. CDR1 SGDLS and CDR2 YYNGEE come from the germline V gene. The CDR3 is 16 amino acids. The CDR3 coding sequence is TGTGCCAGCAGCGAAGCACTAGCGGGAGAAATGTACGAGCAGTACTTC. It specifies CASSEALAGEMYEQYF.

This clonotype was recorded many times. J is TRBJ2-1 and V is TRBV19; TRBD1 agrees at 10 bases. Losses at the gene ends were 3 bases for V and 3 bases for J; bases not matched to a gene: 2. The germline V gene has CDR1 LNHDA and CDR2 SQIVND (reference sequence). There are 15 residues in the CDR3. Here the CDR3 reads CASSIWDRGYNEQFF. Written as DNA, the CDR3 is TGTGCCAGTAGTATTTGGGACAGGGGCTACAATGAGCAGTTCTTC.

This clonotype occurred a few times. The chain is built from TRBV6-5 and TRBJ2-2, with D tentatively TRBD1 (6 bases). Germline-derived CDR1 and CDR2 are MNHEY and SVGAGI. The CDR3 consists of 16 residues. Trimming took off 0 bases at V and 4 bases at J, with 12 bases between the two ends. This chain's CDR3 is CASSYSSGTITGELFF. CDR3 nucleotide sequence: TGTGCCAGCAGTTACTCTTCGGGGACAATCACCGGGGAGCTGTTTTTT.

This clonotype was recorded at least ten times. At one of its ends the junction is not consistent with the germline gene, which may arise from a read error. The genes are TRBV18 and TRBJ2-2; 9 bases map to TRBD2. The CDR3 has 16 amino acids. Germline CDR1 and CDR2: KGHSH and LQKENI. This CDR3 is CASSPRPSGNPGELFF. CDR3 sequence (DNA): TGTGCCAGCTCACCACGCCCTAGCGGGAACCCCGGGGAGCTGTTTTTT.